This record covers a single T cell receptor beta chain. Germline V gene data show CDR1 as LGHNA and CDR2 as YSLEER. The length of the CDR3 is 14 residues. The V gene end was trimmed by 4 bases and the J gene end by 5 bases; junction bases not matched to a gene: 5. TCRdb's copy holds only in-frame clones and misses some; the assay was immunoSEQ multiplex PCR. The repertoire holds 60,000 to 70,000 clones, with 91% as singletons. The sample belongs to a study of T cell changes during pregnancy in multiple sclerosis. V usage is TRBV4-3 and J usage is TRBJ2-5; 9 bases align to TRBD2. The TCR originated in a female donor in good health, enrolled as a control in a pregnancy study. The sequencing used peripheral blood, collected after pregnancy. CDR3 in amino acids: CASSRSGGLETQYF. CDR3 bases: TGCGCCAGCAGCCGTAGCGGGGGTTTGGAGACCCAGTACTTC.